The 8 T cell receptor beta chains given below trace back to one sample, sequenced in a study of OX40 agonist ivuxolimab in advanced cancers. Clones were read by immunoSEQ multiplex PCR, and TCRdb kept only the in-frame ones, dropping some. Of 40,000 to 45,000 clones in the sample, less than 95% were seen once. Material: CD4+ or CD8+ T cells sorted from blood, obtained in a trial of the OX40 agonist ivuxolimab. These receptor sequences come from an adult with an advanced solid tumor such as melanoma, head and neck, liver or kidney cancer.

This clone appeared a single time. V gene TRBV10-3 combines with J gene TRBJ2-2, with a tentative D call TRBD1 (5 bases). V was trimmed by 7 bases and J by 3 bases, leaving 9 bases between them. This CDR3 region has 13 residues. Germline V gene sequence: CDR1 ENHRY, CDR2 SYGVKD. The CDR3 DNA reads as TGTGCCATCACCGACAGTTACACCGGGGAGCTGTTTTTT. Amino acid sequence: CAITDSYTGELFF.

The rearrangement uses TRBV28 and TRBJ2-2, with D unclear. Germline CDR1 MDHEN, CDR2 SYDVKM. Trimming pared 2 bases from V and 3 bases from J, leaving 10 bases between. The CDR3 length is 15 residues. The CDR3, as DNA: TGTGCCAGCAGTTTAGAGCCAGGAGACACCGGGGAGCTGTTTTTT. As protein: CASSLEPGDTGELFF.

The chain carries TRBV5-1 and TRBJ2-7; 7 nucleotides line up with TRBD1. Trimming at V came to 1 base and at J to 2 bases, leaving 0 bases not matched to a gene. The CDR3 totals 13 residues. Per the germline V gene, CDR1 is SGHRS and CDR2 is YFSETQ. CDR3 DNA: TGCGCCAGCAGCTTGACAGGGGCCTACGAGCAGTACTTC. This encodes CASSLTGAYEQYF. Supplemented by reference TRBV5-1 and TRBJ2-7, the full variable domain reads KAGVTQTPRYLIKTRGQQVTLSCSPISGHRSVSWYQQTPGQGLQFLFEYFSETQRNKGNFPGRFSGRQFSNSRSEMNVSTLELGDSALYLCASSLTGAYEQYFGPGTRLTVT.

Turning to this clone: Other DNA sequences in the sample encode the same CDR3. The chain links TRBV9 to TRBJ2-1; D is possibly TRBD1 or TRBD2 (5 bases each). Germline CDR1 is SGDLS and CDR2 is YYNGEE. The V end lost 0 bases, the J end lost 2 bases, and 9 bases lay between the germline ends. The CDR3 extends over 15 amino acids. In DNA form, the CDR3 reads TGTGCCAGCAGCGTAGCCGGGACGCCCTACAATGAGCAGTTCTTC. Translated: CASSVAGTPYNEQFF.

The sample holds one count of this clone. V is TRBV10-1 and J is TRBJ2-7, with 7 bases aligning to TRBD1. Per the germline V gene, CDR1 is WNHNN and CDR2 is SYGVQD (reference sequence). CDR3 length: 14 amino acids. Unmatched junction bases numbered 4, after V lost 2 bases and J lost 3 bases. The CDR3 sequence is CASSERQGGYEQYF. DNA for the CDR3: TGCGCCAGCAGTGAGAGACAGGGCGGCTACGAGCAGTACTTC.

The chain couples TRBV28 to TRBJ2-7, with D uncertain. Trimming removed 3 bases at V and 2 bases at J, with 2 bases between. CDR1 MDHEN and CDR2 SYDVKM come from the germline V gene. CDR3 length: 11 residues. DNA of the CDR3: TGTGCCAGCAGTTTGGCCTACGAGCAGTACTTC. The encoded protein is CASSLAYEQYF.

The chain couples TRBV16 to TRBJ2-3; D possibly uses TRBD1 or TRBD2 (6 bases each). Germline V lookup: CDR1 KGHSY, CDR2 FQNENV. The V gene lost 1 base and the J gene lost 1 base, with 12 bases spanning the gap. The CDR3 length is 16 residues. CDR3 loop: CASSQYGGPRTDTQYF. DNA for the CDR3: TGTGCCAGCAGCCAATACGGGGGCCCTCGCACAGATACGCAGTATTTT. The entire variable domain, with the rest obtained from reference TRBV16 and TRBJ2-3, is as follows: GEEVAQTPKHLVRGEGQKAKLYCAPIKGHSYVFWYQQVLKNEFKFLISFQNENVFDETGMPKERFSAKCLPNSPCSLEIQATKLEDSAVYFCASSQYGGPRTDTQYFGPGTRLTVL.

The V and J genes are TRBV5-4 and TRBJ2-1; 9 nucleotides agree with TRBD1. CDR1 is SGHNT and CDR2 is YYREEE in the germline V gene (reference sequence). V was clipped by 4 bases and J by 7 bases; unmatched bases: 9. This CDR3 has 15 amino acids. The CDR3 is CASSVLGQGNNEQFF. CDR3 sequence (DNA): TGTGCCAGCAGCGTCCTGGGACAGGGTAATAATGAGCAGTTCTTC. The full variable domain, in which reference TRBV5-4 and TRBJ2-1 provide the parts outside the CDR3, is ETGVTQSPTHLIKTRGQQVTLRCSSQSGHNTVSWYQQALGQGPQFIFQYYREEENGRGNFPPRFSGLQFPNYSSELNVNALELDDSALYLCASSVLGQGNNEQFFGPGTRLTVL.